The rows below give T cell receptor beta chains drawn from one sample of a study of T cell repertoires in cytomegalovirus infection. TCRdb re-analysed the reads in MiXCR, keeping a single row per CDR3 protein. The sample yields about 500,000 distinct CDR3 sequences, 30% to 40% seen once. These receptors have no known antigen. The sample here was cultured PBMCs, taken from culture after CMV antigen stimulation. These receptors were obtained from a human donor in good health (CMV status not recorded). Some clones in this sample may be carry-over from other donors' samples. CDR3s leave out the opening cysteine and the closing phenylalanine or tryptophan. Clone size appears in some rows only: once, few, many, or a class for an expanded clone.

j_call v_call clone_size cdr3_aa
TRBJ1-5 TRBV24-1 . ATKGGGQGQPQH
TRBJ2-5 TRBV12-3/TRBV12-4 few ASSSSAAHQETQY
TRBJ2-7 TRBV19 . ASSVTTNYEQY
TRBJ1-4 TRBV12-3/TRBV12-4 many ASTSLGGQKLF
TRBJ2-7 TRBV7-9 . ASSLSASGLYEQY
TRBJ2-1 TRBV19 . ASSSPGTSDEQF
TRBJ2-7 TRBV5-4 . ASSSGTSGRFHYEQY
TRBJ2-1 TRBV7-9 few ASSLGGGLDEQF
TRBJ2-1 TRBV7-2 few ASSPPGTEQF
TRBJ2-3 TRBV5-8 . ASSLAPLLTDTQY
TRBJ2-7 TRBV12-3/TRBV12-4 few ASSHWTGGARIREQY
TRBJ2-2 TRBV7-6 . ASSFLAGTNTGELF
TRBJ2-2 TRBV11-2 . ASSLVRTSFTGELF
TRBJ2-5 TRBV7-2 many ASSLGLLAEGETQY
TRBJ1-4 TRBV7-9 few ASSRRAVSPWEKLF
TRBJ1-2 TRBV12-3/TRBV12-4 . ASTMGQLPGYGYT
TRBJ2-2 TRBV5-5 . ASGREYAGELF
TRBJ1-4 TRBV20-1 many SASMDSATNEKLF
TRBJ2-5 TRBV4-1 few ASSQVSGVETQY
TRBJ2-5 TRBV27 . ASSHGATTGETQY
TRBJ2-5 TRBV7-8 . ASSFTSGSSQETQY
TRBJ2-1 TRBV15 . ATSRDPRGEQF
TRBJ1-1 TRBV5-6 . ASSPPIIQNTEAF
TRBJ2-2 TRBV7-2 . ASSLSAGDTGELF
TRBJ1-2 TRBV7-2 . ASSLGSYGYT
TRBJ2-7 TRBV27 few ASSWLTGKFAYEQY
TRBJ1-6 TRBV10-1 few ASSEGRGLNSPLH
TRBJ1-4 TRBV19 . ASSIRQGSEKLF
TRBJ2-1 TRBV12-3/TRBV12-4 . ASRALAEGSYNEQF
TRBJ2-7 TRBV15 . ATSRDRGAGEQY
TRBJ1-1 TRBV10-3 . AISATGDTEAF
TRBJ2-7 TRBV27 few ASSPLGGTGVYEQY